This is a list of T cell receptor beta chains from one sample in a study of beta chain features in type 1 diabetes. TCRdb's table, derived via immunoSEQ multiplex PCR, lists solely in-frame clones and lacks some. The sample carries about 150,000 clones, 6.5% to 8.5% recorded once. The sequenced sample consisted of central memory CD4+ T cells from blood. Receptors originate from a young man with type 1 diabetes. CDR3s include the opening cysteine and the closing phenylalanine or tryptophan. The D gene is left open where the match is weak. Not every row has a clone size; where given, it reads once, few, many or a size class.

CDR3nt: TGTGCCAGCTCACCCGACTGGGGACAGGGCCTTAATGAAAAACTGTTTTTT
CDR3aa: CASSPDWGQGLNEKLFF
v_gene: TRBV18
d_gene: TRBD1
abundance: few
j_gene: TRBJ1-4

CDR3nt: TGTGCCAGCAGAGACTATAGTATCGGGGAGCTGTTTTTT
CDR3aa: CASRDYSIGELFF
v_gene: TRBV28
d_gene: NA
abundance: many
j_gene: TRBJ2-2

CDR3nt: TGTGCCAGCTCACCTTCGAGTTTCGACAACACAGATACGCAGTATTTT
CDR3aa: CASSPSSFDNTDTQYF
v_gene: TRBV18
d_gene: NA
abundance: NA
j_gene: TRBJ2-3

CDR3nt: TGTGCCAGCAGCGCGACTAGCGCCAACACCGGGGAGCTGTTTTTT
CDR3aa: CASSATSANTGELFF
v_gene: TRBV6-4
d_gene: TRBD2
abundance: few
j_gene: TRBJ2-2

CDR3nt: TGTGCCAGCAGTTACACCGGTATGCAAGAGACCCAGTACTTC
CDR3aa: CASSYTGMQETQYF
v_gene: TRBV6-5
d_gene: NA
abundance: few
j_gene: TRBJ2-5

CDR3nt: TGTGCCAGCAGCTTGGTTCCGACTAGCGGCGTCTACAATGAGCAGTTCTTC
CDR3aa: CASSLVPTSGVYNEQFF
v_gene: TRBV4-2
d_gene: TRBD2
abundance: NA
j_gene: TRBJ2-1

CDR3nt: TGCAGCGCCCTATCCCGGGACAGGGGGGCTGATACGCAGTATTTT
CDR3aa: CSALSRDRGADTQYF
v_gene: TRBV29-1
d_gene: TRBD1
abundance: few
j_gene: TRBJ2-3

CDR3nt: TGCGCCAGCAGCTGGGGACAGGGAGAGCCCCAGCATTTT
CDR3aa: CASSWGQGEPQHF
v_gene: TRBV5-1
d_gene: TRBD1
abundance: NA
j_gene: TRBJ1-5

CDR3nt: TGTGCCAGCAGTTACTCGGGGGGGTCCTATGGCTACACCTTC
CDR3aa: CASSYSGGSYGYTF
v_gene: TRBV6-6
d_gene: NA
abundance: NA
j_gene: TRBJ1-2

CDR3nt: TGTGCCAGCAGCCGATTCGGGACTAGCGGGGGGAATGAGCAGTTCTTC
CDR3aa: CASSRFGTSGGNEQFF
v_gene: TRBV28
d_gene: TRBD2
abundance: NA
j_gene: TRBJ2-1

CDR3nt: TGTGCCAGTAGTAAGAGATCCCTCTACGAGCAGTACTTC
CDR3aa: CASSKRSLYEQYF
v_gene: TRBV19
d_gene: NA
abundance: NA
j_gene: TRBJ2-7

CDR3nt: TGTGCCAGCAGCTCAGGGGTCTACGAGCAGTACTTC
CDR3aa: CASSSGVYEQYF
v_gene: TRBV5-4
d_gene: NA
abundance: few
j_gene: TRBJ2-7

CDR3nt: TGTGCCAGTGCCCCACCCACAGGGCGAACTGAAGCTTTCTTT
CDR3aa: CASAPPTGRTEAFF
v_gene: TRBV19
d_gene: NA
abundance: few
j_gene: TRBJ1-1

CDR3nt: TGTGCCAGCAGTCGGGGGGGAGGCGGGGTCTACAATGAGCAGTTCTTC
CDR3aa: CASSRGGGGVYNEQFF
v_gene: TRBV28
d_gene: TRBD2
abundance: NA
j_gene: TRBJ2-1

CDR3nt: TGTGCCACCAGCAGAGATAAGGGGGCGGGCACCGGGGAGCTGTTTTTT
CDR3aa: CATSRDKGAGTGELFF
v_gene: TRBV15
d_gene: TRBD1
abundance: NA
j_gene: TRBJ2-2

CDR3nt: TGTGCCAGCTCGTCGACTAGCGGGGCGTTGGAGACCCAGTACTTC
CDR3aa: CASSSTSGALETQYF
v_gene: TRBV18
d_gene: TRBD2
abundance: few
j_gene: TRBJ2-5

CDR3nt: TGTGCCAGCAGCCCCTTTCGGGACAGACAAAAAAACATTCAGTACTTC
CDR3aa: CASSPFRDRQKNIQYF
v_gene: TRBV14
d_gene: TRBD1
abundance: NA
j_gene: TRBJ2-4

CDR3nt: TGTGCCAGAAGCTTTGAGGGAGGCCGGCAGGGAGGGGTAATGGAGACCCAGTACTTC
CDR3aa: CARSFEGGRQGGVMETQYF
v_gene: TRBV5-3
d_gene: TRBD2
abundance: few
j_gene: TRBJ2-5

CDR3nt: TGTGCCAGCAGCCTTGACAGGAACTCCTACAATGAGCAGTTCTTC
CDR3aa: CASSLDRNSYNEQFF
v_gene: TRBV11-2
d_gene: NA
abundance: few
j_gene: TRBJ2-1

CDR3nt: TGCGCCAGCAGCCAGCCACGGACAGGGTGGAACAATGAGCAGTTCTTC
CDR3aa: CASSQPRTGWNNEQFF
v_gene: TRBV4-1
d_gene: TRBD1
abundance: few
j_gene: TRBJ2-1

CDR3nt: TGTGCCAGCAGTTACAAGGACAGGAGCTATGGCTACACCTTC
CDR3aa: CASSYKDRSYGYTF
v_gene: TRBV6-5
d_gene: TRBD1
abundance: few
j_gene: TRBJ1-2

CDR3nt: TGTGCCAGCAGCCAGTTGGGACAGAGCTCCTATAATTCACCCCTCCACTTT
CDR3aa: CASSQLGQSSYNSPLHF
v_gene: TRBV14
d_gene: TRBD1
abundance: few
j_gene: TRBJ1-6

CDR3nt: TGTGCCAGCGAGAGCGGGAGCACAGATACGCAGTATTTT
CDR3aa: CASESGSTDTQYF
v_gene: TRBV6-6
d_gene: NA
abundance: few
j_gene: TRBJ2-3

CDR3nt: TGCGCCAGCAGCTTGGCACAGGGTACCTACGAGCAGTACTTC
CDR3aa: CASSLAQGTYEQYF
v_gene: TRBV5-1
d_gene: NA
abundance: few
j_gene: TRBJ2-7

CDR3nt: TGTGCCAGTAGTACCGGGACAGGGGTTTCCAGTGAGCAGTTCTTC
CDR3aa: CASSTGTGVSSEQFF
v_gene: TRBV19
d_gene: TRBD1
abundance: NA
j_gene: TRBJ2-1

CDR3nt: TGTGCCAGCAGCCAACAGGGGTGGGATGAGCAGTTCTTC
CDR3aa: CASSQQGWDEQFF
v_gene: TRBV4-2
d_gene: NA
abundance: few
j_gene: TRBJ2-1

CDR3nt: TGTGCCAGCAGCCAAACCCTAGCGGAGGAGTACAATGAGCAGTTCTTC
CDR3aa: CASSQTLAEEYNEQFF
v_gene: TRBV4-2
d_gene: TRBD2
abundance: NA
j_gene: TRBJ2-1

CDR3nt: TGTGCCATCAGTGGGACAGGGGCTTCATGGACCCAGTACTTC
CDR3aa: CAISGTGASWTQYF
v_gene: TRBV10-3
d_gene: TRBD1
abundance: NA
j_gene: TRBJ2-5

CDR3nt: TGTGCCAGCAGTTACTCGGGGGGGAGCACCGGGGAGCTGTTTTTT
CDR3aa: CASSYSGGSTGELFF
v_gene: TRBV6-6
d_gene: TRBD2
abundance: few
j_gene: TRBJ2-2

CDR3nt: TGTGCCAGCAGCCAAGACTGGAGCTCCTACGAGCAGTACTTC
CDR3aa: CASSQDWSSYEQYF
v_gene: TRBV11-3
d_gene: NA
abundance: NA
j_gene: TRBJ2-7

CDR3nt: TGTGCCAGCCGTGGACAGCACACAGATACGCAGTATTTT
CDR3aa: CASRGQHTDTQYF
v_gene: TRBV6-6
d_gene: NA
abundance: many
j_gene: TRBJ2-3